This record concerns one T cell receptor (beta chain) sequence. This clone was observed a handful of times. What antigen it recognizes has not been identified. One base away there is no much larger clone; base qualities are not given. These data belong to a study of blood T cell repertoires in COVID-19 (dated by TCRdb to the early 2020s). Background on the whole study: Samples covering the acute and convalescent phases of COVID-19 were provided by collaborators in the United States, Italy and Spain. Samples were obtained from the ongoing ImmuneRACE study (first 160 participants) and from 1,200 or so subjects provided by 6 global collaborators. Where available, HLA class I and class II types were obtained from metadata supplied by the sample provider rather than from assay-based typing. Deeply sampled blood TCRbeta repertoires from subjects exposed to, actively infected with, or recovered from COVID-19 were included in the dataset. The prospective study material was composed of cDNA or gDNA derived from T cells, B-cell-depleted T cells, or PBMCs. The repertoires were released in a freely available public database intended as a resource for research on the immune response to SARS-CoV-2. The sample metadata nearly always contained a de-identified subject ID, COVID-19 status, age in years and sex. Study-wide conclusions, independent of this receptor: How much clinical and demographic metadata was included differed by source and by participant, and the metadata was provided uncurated.

Participants in the prospective study were aged about 18 to 100 years, lived in under 30 United States geographic areas, and enrolled through a virtual design. In the prospective study, cohorts were assigned on the basis of participant-reported clinical history obtained from a screening survey and a study questionnaire. For ImmuneRACE Cohort 3, a participant was defined as recovered based on two consecutive negative NP/OP PCR tests, clearance by a healthcare professional, or resolution of symptoms. Mobile phlebotomists in the prospective study collected whole blood, serum and a nasopharyngeal or oropharyngeal swab from every participant. Prospective study participants could optionally give additional blood draws and questionnaires over a roughly two-month period. Blood samples from the prospective study were shipped frozen or at room temperature prior to DNA extraction. TCRbeta CDR3 regions were amplified from genomic DNA by means of the immunoSEQ Assay, a bias-controlled multiplex PCR. The authors' pipeline ran thus. The number of nucleated cells in each sample was estimated by amplification of reference gene primers within the assay. To quantify the absolute abundance of each unique TCRbeta CDR3 rearrangement, sequence reads were collapsed and filtered. For each sample, productive Simpson clonality was calculated as the square root of Simpson's diversity index over productive rearrangements. Not all clones reach the TCRdb copy of this immuneACCESS table, which keeps in-frame sequences only. Checked studies attribute under half of the gap to unresolved V genes and leave the rest unexplained. From that table come the V and J calls and clone size; the DNA was used to work out D and trimming. This sample gives 150,000 to 200,000 clones in total; about 78% of them show up just once. Roughly 17% of the sample is held by the ten biggest clonotypes.

As encoded in the germline V gene, CDR1 is WSHSY while CDR2 is SAAADI. Trimming at the junction amounts to 3 bases on V and 8 bases on J, and the germline ends lie 16 bases apart. Its CDR3 holds 15 amino acids, cysteine through phenylalanine. CDR3 DNA only is kept here, 45 bases in frame from base 1. The chain is encoded by TRBV10-2 joined to TRBJ1-4; TRBD1 might be the D gene, on 6 matching bases. Source material: PBMCs or T cells enriched from blood (not recorded which). This receptor was obtained from a woman in her 50s who had recovered from COVID-19. The CDR3 region reads CASSDRGAPGEKLFF. In nucleotides, the sequence is TGCGCCAGCAGTGACCGGGGGGCGCCAGGGGAAAAACTGTTTTTT.